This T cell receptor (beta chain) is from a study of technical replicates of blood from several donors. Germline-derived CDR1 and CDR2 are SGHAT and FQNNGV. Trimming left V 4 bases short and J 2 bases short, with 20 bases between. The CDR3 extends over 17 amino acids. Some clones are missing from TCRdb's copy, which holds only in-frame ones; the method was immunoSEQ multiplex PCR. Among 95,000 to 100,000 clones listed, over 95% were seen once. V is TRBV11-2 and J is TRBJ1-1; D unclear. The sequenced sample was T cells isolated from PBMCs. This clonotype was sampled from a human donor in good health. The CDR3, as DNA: TGTGCCAGCAGCTACCCCACGTCACTTAAACGAAACACTGAAGCTTTCTTT. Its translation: CASSYPTSLKRNTEAFF.